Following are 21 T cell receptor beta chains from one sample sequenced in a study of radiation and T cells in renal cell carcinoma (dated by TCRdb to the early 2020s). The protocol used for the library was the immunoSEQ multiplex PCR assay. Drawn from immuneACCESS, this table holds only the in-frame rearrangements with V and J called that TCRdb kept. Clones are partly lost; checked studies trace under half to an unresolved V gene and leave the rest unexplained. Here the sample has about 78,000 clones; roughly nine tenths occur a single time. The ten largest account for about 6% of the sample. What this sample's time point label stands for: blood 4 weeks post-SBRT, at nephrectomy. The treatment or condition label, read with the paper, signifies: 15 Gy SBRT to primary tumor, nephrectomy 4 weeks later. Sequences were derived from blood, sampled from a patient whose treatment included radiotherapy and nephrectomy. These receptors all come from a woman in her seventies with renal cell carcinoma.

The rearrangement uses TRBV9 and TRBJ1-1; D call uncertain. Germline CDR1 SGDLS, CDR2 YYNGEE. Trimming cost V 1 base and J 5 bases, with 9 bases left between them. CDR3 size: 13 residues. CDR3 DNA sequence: TGTGCCAGCAGCGTACGAGAAGATACTGAAGCTTTCTTT. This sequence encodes CASSVREDTEAFF.

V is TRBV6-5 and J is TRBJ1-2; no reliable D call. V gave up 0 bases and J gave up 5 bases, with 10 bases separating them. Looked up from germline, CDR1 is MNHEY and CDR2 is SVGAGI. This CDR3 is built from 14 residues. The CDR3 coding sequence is TGTGCCAGCAGTTACTCGACCCAGGATTATGGCTACACCTTC. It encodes CASSYSTQDYGYTF.

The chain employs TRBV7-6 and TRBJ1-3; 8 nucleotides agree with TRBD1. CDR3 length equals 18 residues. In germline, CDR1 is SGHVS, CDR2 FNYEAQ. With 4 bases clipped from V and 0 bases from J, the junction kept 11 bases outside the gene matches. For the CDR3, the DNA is TGTGCCAGCAGCTCAGTCGGAGGGACAGGAGTCTCTGGAAACACCATATATTTT. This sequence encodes CASSSVGGTGVSGNTIYF.

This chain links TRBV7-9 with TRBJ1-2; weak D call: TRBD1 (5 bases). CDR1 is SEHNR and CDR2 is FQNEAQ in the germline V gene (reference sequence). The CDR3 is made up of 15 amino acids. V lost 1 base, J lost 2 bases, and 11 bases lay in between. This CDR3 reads CASSLEMAGNYGYTF. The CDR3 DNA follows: TGTGCCAGCAGCTTAGAGATGGCAGGGAACTATGGCTACACCTTC.

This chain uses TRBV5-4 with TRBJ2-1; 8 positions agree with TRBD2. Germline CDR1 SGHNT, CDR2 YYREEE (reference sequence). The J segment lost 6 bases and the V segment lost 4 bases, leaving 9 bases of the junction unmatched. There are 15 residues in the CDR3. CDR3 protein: CASSPRGGGRNEQFF. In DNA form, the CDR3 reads TGTGCCAGCAGCCCCCGGGGCGGGGGGCGCAATGAGCAGTTCTTC.

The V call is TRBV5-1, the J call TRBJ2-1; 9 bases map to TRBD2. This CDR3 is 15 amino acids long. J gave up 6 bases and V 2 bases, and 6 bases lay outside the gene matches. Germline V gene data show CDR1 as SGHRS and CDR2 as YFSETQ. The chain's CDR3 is CASSFQRGAFNEQFF. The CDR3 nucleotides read TGCGCCAGCAGCTTCCAGCGGGGGGCCTTCAATGAGCAGTTCTTC.

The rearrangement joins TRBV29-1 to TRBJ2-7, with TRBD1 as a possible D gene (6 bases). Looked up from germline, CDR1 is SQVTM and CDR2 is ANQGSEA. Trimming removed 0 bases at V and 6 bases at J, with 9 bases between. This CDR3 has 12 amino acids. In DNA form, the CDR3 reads TGCAGCGTTGAAGATCAGGGGTCCGAGCAGTACTTC. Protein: CSVEDQGSEQYF.

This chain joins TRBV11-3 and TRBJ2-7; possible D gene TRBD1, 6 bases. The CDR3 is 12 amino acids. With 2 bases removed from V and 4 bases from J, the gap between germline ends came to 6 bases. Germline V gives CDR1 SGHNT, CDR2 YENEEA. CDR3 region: CASSLRGYEQYF. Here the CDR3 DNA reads TGTGCCAGCAGCTTAAGGGGGTACGAGCAGTACTTC.

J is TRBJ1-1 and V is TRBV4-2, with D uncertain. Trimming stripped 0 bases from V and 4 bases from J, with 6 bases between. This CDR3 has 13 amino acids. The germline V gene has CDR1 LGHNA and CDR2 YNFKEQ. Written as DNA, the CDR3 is TGTGCCAGCAGCCAAGAAGTCTCCACTGAAGCTTTCTTT. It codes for CASSQEVSTEAFF.

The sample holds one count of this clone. The DNA of the CDR3 is TGTGCCAGCAGACCGGGGCCGGGGGACACCATATATTTT. As protein: CASRPGPGDTIYF. V gene TRBV28 combines with J gene TRBJ1-3; weak D call: TRBD1 (5 bases). This CDR3 is 13 amino acids long. V was trimmed by 6 bases and J by 8 bases, leaving 14 bases between them. Germline V gives CDR1 MDHEN, CDR2 SYDVKM.

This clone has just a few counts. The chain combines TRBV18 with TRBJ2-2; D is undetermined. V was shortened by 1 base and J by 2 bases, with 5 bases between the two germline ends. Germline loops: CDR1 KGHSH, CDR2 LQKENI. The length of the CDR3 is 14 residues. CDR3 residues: CASSPQGNTGELFF. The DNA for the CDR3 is TGTGCCAGCTCACCACAGGGTAACACCGGGGAGCTGTTTTTT.

The CDR3 nucleotides read TGCGCCAGCAGCCCTCCGGGACAGGGCCGTGGCGAGCAGTACTTC. Its protein product is CASSPPGQGRGEQYF. The chain uses TRBV4-1 and TRBJ2-7; TRBD1 matches 9 bases. Germline V gives CDR1 MGHRA, CDR2 YSYEKL. This CDR3 spans 15 amino acids. Trimming took 4 bases from V and 6 from J; bases not matched to a gene: 10.

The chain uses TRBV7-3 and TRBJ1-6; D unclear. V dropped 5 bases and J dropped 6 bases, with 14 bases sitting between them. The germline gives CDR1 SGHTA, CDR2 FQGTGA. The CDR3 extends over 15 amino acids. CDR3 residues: CASSRSRTTNSPLHF. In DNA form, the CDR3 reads TGTGCCAGCAGCCGCTCCAGGACGACTAATTCACCCCTCCACTTT.

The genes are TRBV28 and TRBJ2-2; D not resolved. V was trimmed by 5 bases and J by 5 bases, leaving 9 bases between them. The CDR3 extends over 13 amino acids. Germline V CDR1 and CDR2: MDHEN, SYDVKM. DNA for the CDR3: TGTGCCAGCAGTCATGAGGTAACCGGGGAGCTGTTTTTT. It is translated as CASSHEVTGELFF. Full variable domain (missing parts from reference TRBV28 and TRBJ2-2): DVKVTQSSRYLVKRTGEKVFLECVQDMDHENMFWYRQDPGLGLRLIYFSYDVKMKEKGDIPEGYSVSREKKERFSLILESASTNQTSMYLCASSHEVTGELFFGEGSRLTVL.

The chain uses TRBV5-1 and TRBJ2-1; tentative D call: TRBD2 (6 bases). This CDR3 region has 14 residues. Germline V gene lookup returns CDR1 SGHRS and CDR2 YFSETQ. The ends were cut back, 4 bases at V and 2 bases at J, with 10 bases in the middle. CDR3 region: CASSLERAYNEQFF. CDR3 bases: TGCGCCAGCAGCCTGGAGCGGGCCTACAATGAGCAGTTCTTC.

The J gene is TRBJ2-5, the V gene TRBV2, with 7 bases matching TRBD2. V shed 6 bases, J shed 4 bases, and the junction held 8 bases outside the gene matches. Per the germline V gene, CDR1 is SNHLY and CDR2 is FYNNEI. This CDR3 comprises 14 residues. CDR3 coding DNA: TGTGCCAGCAGCCTAAGGGCGGGGGTAGAGACCCAGTACTTC. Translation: CASSLRAGVETQYF.

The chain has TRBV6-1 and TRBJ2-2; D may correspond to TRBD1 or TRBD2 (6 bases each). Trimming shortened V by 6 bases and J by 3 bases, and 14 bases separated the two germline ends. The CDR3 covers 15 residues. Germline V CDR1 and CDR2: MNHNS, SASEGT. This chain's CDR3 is CASREGGSYTGELFF. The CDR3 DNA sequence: TGTGCCAGCAGAGAGGGGGGATCGTACACCGGGGAGCTGTTTTTT.

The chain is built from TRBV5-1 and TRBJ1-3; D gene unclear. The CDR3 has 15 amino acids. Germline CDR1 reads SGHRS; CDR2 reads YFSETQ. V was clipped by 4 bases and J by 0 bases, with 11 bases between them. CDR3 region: CASSPDRVSGNTIYF. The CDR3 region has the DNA TGCGCCAGCAGCCCTGACCGAGTCTCTGGAAACACCATATATTTT.

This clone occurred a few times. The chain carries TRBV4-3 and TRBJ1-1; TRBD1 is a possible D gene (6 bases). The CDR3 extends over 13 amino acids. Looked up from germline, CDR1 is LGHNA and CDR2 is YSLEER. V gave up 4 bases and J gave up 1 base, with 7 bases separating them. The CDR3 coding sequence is TGCGCCAGCAGCCGGACAGCGAACACTGAAGCTTTCTTT. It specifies CASSRTANTEAFF.

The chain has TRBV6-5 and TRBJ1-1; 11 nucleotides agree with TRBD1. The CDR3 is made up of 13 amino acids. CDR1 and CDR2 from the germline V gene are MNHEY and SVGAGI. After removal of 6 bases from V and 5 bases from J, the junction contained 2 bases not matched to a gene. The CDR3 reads CASRRDRGTEAFF. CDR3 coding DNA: TGTGCCAGCAGACGGGACAGGGGGACTGAAGCTTTCTTT.

The chain's CDR3 is CASSLAKTSGGAYEQYF. The CDR3 DNA sequence: TGCGCCAGCAGCTTGGCTAAGACTAGCGGGGGGGCTTACGAGCAGTACTTC. The chain employs TRBV5-1 and TRBJ2-7; 14 bases line up with TRBD2. This CDR3 spans 17 amino acids. Germline V gives CDR1 SGHRS, CDR2 YFSETQ. J gave up 4 bases and V 0 bases, and 6 bases lay outside the gene matches.